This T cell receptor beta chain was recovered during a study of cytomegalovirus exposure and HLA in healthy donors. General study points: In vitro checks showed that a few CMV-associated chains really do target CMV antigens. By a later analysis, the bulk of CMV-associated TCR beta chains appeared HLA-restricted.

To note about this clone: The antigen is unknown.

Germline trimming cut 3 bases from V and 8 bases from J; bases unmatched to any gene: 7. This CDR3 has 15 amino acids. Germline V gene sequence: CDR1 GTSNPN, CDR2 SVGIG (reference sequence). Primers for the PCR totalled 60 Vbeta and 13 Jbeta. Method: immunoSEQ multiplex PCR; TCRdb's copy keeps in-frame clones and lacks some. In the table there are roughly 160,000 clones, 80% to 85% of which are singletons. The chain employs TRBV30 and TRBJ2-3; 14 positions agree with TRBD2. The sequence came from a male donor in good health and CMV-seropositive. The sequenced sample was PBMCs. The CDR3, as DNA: TGTGCCTGGAGCCCGGGACTAGCGGGAGTGGGTACGCAGTATTTT. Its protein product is CAWSPGLAGVGTQYF.